The rows below give T cell receptor beta chains drawn from one sample of a study of healthy donors' naive CD4 and CD8 T cells. TCRdb re-derived calls from the reads in MiXCR, one entry per CDR3 protein. This table has around 180,000 distinct CDR3 sequences, about four fifths appearing once. The sequenced sample was naive CD4+ and CD8+ T cells sorted from blood, pooled from several donors. Receptor source: a pool of human donors in good health; the sample pools cells from several healthy donors. CDR3s include the opening cysteine and the closing phenylalanine or tryptophan. A D gene is named only where the DNA matches it firmly. Size is omitted from some rows. Given values are once, few, many or a class for expanded clones.

clone_size,v_call,cdr3_length,d_call,j_call,cdr3_nt,cdr3_aa
-,TRBV5-1,14,-,TRBJ1-1,TGCGCCAGCAGGATAACGGGAGGGAACACTGAAGCTTTCTTT,CASRITGGNTEAFF
-,TRBV15,15,-,TRBJ1-5,TGTGCCACCAGCAGAGGAACCGAGAGCAATCAGCCCCAGCATTTT,CATSRGTESNQPQHF
few,TRBV19,13,-,TRBJ2-5,TGTGCCAGTAGTAGCGGGGCCTTGGGGACCCAGTACTTC,CASSSGALGTQYF
-,TRBV19,12,-,TRBJ1-5,TGTGCCAGTAGTTGGCCCAGGGCTCCCCAGCATTTT,CASSWPRAPQHF
-,TRBV6-5,15,TRBD2,TRBJ2-1,TGTGCCAGCAGAGAAAGCGGGAGGGTCTACAATGAGCAGTTCTTC,CASRESGRVYNEQFF
-,TRBV5-6,14,TRBD1,TRBJ1-2,TGTGCCAGCAGCCGAGGACAGGTGGTTGGTGGCTACACCTTC,CASSRGQVVGGYTF
-,TRBV24-1,15,-,TRBJ2-1,TGTGCCACCAGTGTCGGTCAACGGCTTAACAATGAGCAGTTCTTC,CATSVGQRLNNEQFF
-,TRBV10-3,12,-,TRBJ1-1,TGTGCCATCTGCTCTTTTGGAGGTGAAGCTTTCTTT,CAICSFGGEAFF
-,TRBV6-5,14,-,TRBJ1-1,TGTGCCAGCAGCGTACAGGGTTGGAACACTGAAGCTTTCTTT,CASSVQGWNTEAFF
few,TRBV5-4,16,TRBD1,TRBJ1-1,TGTGCCAGCAGCCCGGGACAGGGGGTCACGAACACTGAAGCTTTCTTT,CASSPGQGVTNTEAFF
-,TRBV29-1,11,-,TRBJ2-1,TGCAGCGTCGTGATACTAGGTGAGCAGTTCTTC,CSVVILGEQFF
few,TRBV29-1,11,-,TRBJ1-2,TGCAGCGTTGAAGGCGACTATGGCTACACCTTC,CSVEGDYGYTF
-,TRBV20-1,14,-,TRBJ2-1,TGCAGTGCTGCGACACAGGGCTCCTACAATGAGCAGTTCTTC,CSAATQGSYNEQFF
-,TRBV11-2,15,-,TRBJ2-3,TGTGCCAGCAGCTTAATAAGCGGCAGCACAGATACGCAGTATTTT,CASSLISGSTDTQYF
-,TRBV4-1,19,TRBD2,TRBJ2-1,TGCGCCAGCAGCCAAGTCGTGACTAGCGGGAGTATCGCCTACAATGAGCAGTTCTTC,CASSQVVTSGSIAYNEQFF
-,TRBV2,12,-,TRBJ2-5,TGTGCCTCATCCGGGAGCTACTGGACCCAGTACTTC,CASSGSYWTQYF
-,TRBV29-1,12,-,TRBJ2-7,TGCAGCGTTGGGGTACAGTCCTACGAGCAGTACTTC,CSVGVQSYEQYF
-,TRBV29-1,11,-,TRBJ2-7,TGCAGCGTTGATCGGGGAGACGAGCAGTACTTC,CSVDRGDEQYF
-,TRBV5-1,13,-,TRBJ2-1,TGCGCCAGCAGTTACGGGCCCCCGAATGAGCAGTTCTTC,CASSYGPPNEQFF
-,TRBV12-3/TRBV12-4,14,TRBD1,TRBJ1-2,TGTGCCAACAGACAGGGTTCCCATAACTATGGCTACACCTTC,CANRQGSHNYGYTF
-,TRBV29-1,12,-,TRBJ2-1,TGCAGCGGGAGCCTGCCCACCAATGAGCAGTTCTTC,CSGSLPTNEQFF
-,TRBV6-5,17,TRBD2,TRBJ2-3,TGTGCCAGCAGTCTCACGGGACTAGCGGGTTTCACAGATACGCAGTATTTT,CASSLTGLAGFTDTQYF
-,TRBV6-2/TRBV6-3,15,-,TRBJ2-7,TGTGCCAGCAGTTACCCGGCGGAGATAACCTACGAGCAGTACTTC,CASSYPAEITYEQYF
-,TRBV6-6,13,-,TRBJ2-1,TGTGCCAGCAGTGAACAGGGTGTGGATGAGCAGTTCTTC,CASSEQGVDEQFF
-,TRBV19,16,-,TRBJ2-3,TGTGCCAGTAGTATGGACCGGACATACCCCACAGATACGCAGTATTTT,CASSMDRTYPTDTQYF
once,TRBV29-1,16,-,TRBJ1-1,TGCAGCGTTTCTGGACACGGACCGGTTCGGAACACTGAAGCTTTCTTT,CSVSGHGPVRNTEAFF
once,TRBV12-3/TRBV12-4,13,-,TRBJ1-2,TGTGCCAGCAGTCCCCGGGACAACTATGGCTACACCTTC,CASSPRDNYGYTF
-,TRBV2,15,-,TRBJ2-1,TGTGCCAGCAGTGCCTCTACCGGCCTCTACAATGAGCAGTTCTTC,CASSASTGLYNEQFF
-,TRBV19,16,TRBD1,TRBJ1-2,TGTGCCAGTAGTAACTACGGACAGGGTCTCCCCTATGGCTACACCTTC,CASSNYGQGLPYGYTF
-,TRBV12-3/TRBV12-4,15,-,TRBJ2-7,TGTGCCAGCAGTTTAGTTCTGGGAGCTACATACGAGCAGTACTTC,CASSLVLGATYEQYF
few,TRBV5-1,16,-,TRBJ2-6,TGCGCCAGCAGCTTGGCAGGGGCCGCTGGGGCCAACGTCCTGACTTTC,CASSLAGAAGANVLTF
-,TRBV12-3/TRBV12-4,14,TRBD1,TRBJ1-2,TGTGCCAGCAGACCCGGGACAGGGGGCTATGGCTACACCTTC,CASRPGTGGYGYTF
-,TRBV20-1,11,TRBD2,TRBJ2-7,TGCAGTCCCGGCGGGGGTTACGAGCAGTACTTC,CSPGGGYEQYF
-,TRBV27,15,-,TRBJ1-2,TGTGCCAGCAGTTCCTCTCCATGGGAAGGCTATGGCTACACCTTC,CASSSSPWEGYGYTF
-,TRBV27,13,-,TRBJ1-1,TGTGCCAGCAGGAACCGGGGGAACACTGAAGCTTTCTTT,CASRNRGNTEAFF
-,TRBV11-1,14,-,TRBJ2-3,TGTGCCAGCACCCAGTGGGGGCCCGCAGATACGCAGTATTTT,CASTQWGPADTQYF
-,TRBV6-6,15,TRBD2,TRBJ2-7,TGTGCCAGCAGTGCCCAGGGAGGGACTAGCTACGAGCAGTACTTC,CASSAQGGTSYEQYF
-,TRBV29-1,13,-,TRBJ2-5,TGCAGCGTTGAAAACACGGCTCAAGAGACCCAGTACTTC,CSVENTAQETQYF
-,TRBV6-5,15,-,TRBJ2-7,TGTGCCAGCAGCCAATTGAATGGGGCATCTTACGAGCAGTACTTC,CASSQLNGASYEQYF
-,TRBV19,13,-,TRBJ2-1,TGTGCCAGCCGGGAATCAGGGAACACTGAGCAGTTCTTC,CASRESGNTEQFF
once,TRBV27,16,TRBD1,TRBJ1-2,TGTGCCAGCAGTTTTTCCGGGACAGGGTGGAACTATGGCTACACCTTC,CASSFSGTGWNYGYTF
-,TRBV11-2,14,TRBD1,TRBJ1-5,TGTGCCAGCAGCTTGACAACAGGGGGTCAGCCCCAGCATTTT,CASSLTTGGQPQHF
-,TRBV27,15,-,TRBJ2-2,TGTGCCAGCAGCCCCCTAGGCGCGAACACCGGGGAGCTGTTTTTT,CASSPLGANTGELFF
-,TRBV15,15,TRBD1,TRBJ2-1,TGTGCCACCAGCGCCCGGGACAGGGGCTACAATGAGCAGTTCTTC,CATSARDRGYNEQFF
-,TRBV29-1,13,-,TRBJ2-7,TGCAGCGTTGACCCCTTGGGTGGGGGCGAGCAGTACTTC,CSVDPLGGGEQYF
-,TRBV11-2,13,-,TRBJ2-7,TGTGCCAGCAGCTTAGTGCGGGGCGACGAGCAGTACTTC,CASSLVRGDEQYF
-,TRBV6-5,15,-,TRBJ2-3,TGTGCCAGCAGTTACCGGGGGAAAACTACAGATACGCAGTATTTT,CASSYRGKTTDTQYF
once,TRBV19,14,TRBD1,TRBJ1-2,TGTGCCAGTAGCCCGACAGGGAAGGCCTATGGCTACACCTTC,CASSPTGKAYGYTF
-,TRBV6-5,15,TRBD2,TRBJ2-7,TGTGCCAGCAGTTACTCGGGCGGGAGCTCCTACGAGCAGTACTTC,CASSYSGGSSYEQYF
-,TRBV14,16,TRBD2,TRBJ2-3,TGTGCCAGCAGACAAGCCTCGGCGGGAGAGACAGATACGCAGTATTTT,CASRQASAGETDTQYF
-,TRBV10-3,12,-,TRBJ2-3,TGTGCCATCAGTGAGTCGGATTTTACGCAGTATTTT,CAISESDFTQYF
-,TRBV5-5,15,-,TRBJ2-7,TGTGCCAGCAGCACGTGGACGGTTGGATTCTACGAGCAGTACTTC,CASSTWTVGFYEQYF
-,TRBV29-1,13,-,TRBJ1-1,TGCAGCGTTGTCGGGGGCGGGGGCACTGAAGCTTTCTTT,CSVVGGGGTEAFF
-,TRBV29-1,14,-,TRBJ2-7,TGCAGCGTTGAAGATCAAGACCATTCCTACGAGCAGTACTTC,CSVEDQDHSYEQYF
-,TRBV19,16,TRBD1,TRBJ1-1,TGTGCCAGTAGTACGACAGGGGTAACGGTGAACACTGAAGCTTTCTTT,CASSTTGVTVNTEAFF
few,TRBV29-1,14,-,TRBJ1-1,TGCAGCGTTGAATCGCGCCTATCGAACACTGAAGCTTTCTTT,CSVESRLSNTEAFF
-,TRBV29-1,13,-,TRBJ1-1,TGCAGCGCTGCGAAAGGGATGAACACTGAAGCTTTCTTT,CSAAKGMNTEAFF